This TCR beta chain derives from a study of blood T cell repertoires in COVID-19. Across the whole study: Sources were T cells, B-cell-depleted T cells, or PBMCs; the material itself was cDNA or gDNA.

Clones were sequenced by immunoSEQ multiplex PCR, and TCRdb holds only the in-frame ones, with some missing. The table records under 100,000 clones, roughly 86% of them present only once. Input material: peripheral blood. The sequence came from a human donor in a cohort sampled during active COVID-19.

The CDR3 protein is CSASGGYEQYF. The CDR3 DNA follows: TGCAGTGCTTCCGGGGGCTACGAGCAGTACTTC. The rearrangement links TRBV20-1 to TRBJ2-7; weak D call: TRBD2 (6 bases). V lost 5 bases, J lost 3 bases, and 8 bases lay in between. The CDR3 sequence is 11 residues long. Germline V gives CDR1 DFQATT, CDR2 SNEGSKA (reference sequence).